This T cell receptor (beta chain) stems from a study of cytomegalovirus exposure and HLA in healthy donors. Turning to the study itself: The 110 or so validation repertoires were produced on the same platform as the 650 to 800 repertoires of the first cohort. This was reported in a later analysis. The study, taken as a whole, reports: Overall, approximately 150 TCR beta chains were annotated as cytomegalovirus-associated. There were some public TCRs occurring in many donors, but most TCR sequences were rare. Per published reports, the classifier diagnosed cytomegalovirus status with high specificity and sensitivity.

The assay was immunoSEQ multiplex PCR, and TCRdb's table has in-frame clones only and misses some. The data show nearly 110,000 clones, 88% seen once. Trimming took off 1 base at V and 5 bases at J, with 16 bases between the two ends. The CDR3 consists of 16 residues. Germline CDR1 is LNHNV and CDR2 is YYDKDF (reference sequence). Turning to this clone: Antigen specificity is unknown.

The sequence was collected from a woman under 30 in good health and CMV-seropositive. Sequenced sample: PBMCs. The J gene is TRBJ2-3, the V gene TRBV15, with D unresolved. The CDR3 DNA reads TGTGCCACCAGCAGAGTCAGAGCCGGGTATGGAGATACGCAGTATTTT. The encoded protein is CATSRVRAGYGDTQYF. Looking up the rest from reference TRBV15 and TRBJ2-3 gives the full variable domain: DAMVIQNPRYQVTQFGKPVTLSCSQTLNHNVMYWYQQKSSQAPKLLFHYYDKDFNNEADTPDNFQSRRPNTSFCFLDIRSPGLGDTAMYLCATSRVRAGYGDTQYFGPGTRLTVL.